This is a list of T cell receptor beta chains from one sample in a study of T cells in Graves' hyperthyroidism and ophthalmopathy. Each CDR3 protein gets one entry after TCRdb re-called the multiplex PCR reads with MiXCR. The sample carries about 290,000 distinct CDR3 sequences, approximately 12% recorded once. Sequencing was carried out using blood. The receptor set was obtained from a woman under 40 with Graves' hyperthyroidism that later progressed to Graves' ophthalmopathy. Both conserved end residues are part of each CDR3. The D gene is left open where the match is weak. Clone size is not always given. Where it is, it says once, few, many or a class for expanded clones.

d_call	j_call	v_call	clone_size	cdr3_nt	cdr3_aa
TRBD2	TRBJ2-1	TRBV15	many	TGTGCCACCAGCAGTAGCGGGAGGTCCTACAATGAGCAGTTCTTC	CATSSSGRSYNEQFF
.	TRBJ1-1	TRBV29-1	many	TGCAGCGTTTTCTCCGGCATGAACACTGAAGCTTTCTTT	CSVFSGMNTEAFF
TRBD1	TRBJ2-5	TRBV7-9	many	TGTGCCAGCGGTCTTCTAGGGACAGGGGCCACAAGGGGAGAGACCCAGTACTTC	CASGLLGTGATRGETQYF
TRBD2	TRBJ2-7	TRBV4-2	.	TGTGCCAGCAGCCAAGAAGCGGGATATAACTCCTACGAGCAGTACTTC	CASSQEAGYNSYEQYF
.	TRBJ1-6	TRBV6-1	few	TGTGCCAGCAGTTCCCAAGGGGGTTTAGGATCACCCCTCCACTTT	CASSSQGGLGSPLHF
TRBD2	TRBJ2-7	TRBV6-6	many	TGTGCCAGCAGTTACTTCCCCCTGGGACTAGCGAATCCCTACGAGCAGTACTTC	CASSYFPLGLANPYEQYF
.	TRBJ2-7	TRBV9	many	TGTGGTGGGCAACCAAAGAGGGAGCAGTACTTC	CGGQPKREQYF
TRBD1	TRBJ1-2	TRBV27	.	TGTGCCAGCAGGCCCCGGGACAGGGGGCTGGCTTACTATGGCTACACCTTC	CASRPRDRGLAYYGYTF
TRBD1	TRBJ2-7	TRBV6-1	many	TGTGCCAGCAAGCCGGGACAGGGGTCCTACGAGCAGTACTTC	CASKPGQGSYEQYF
TRBD1	TRBJ1-2	TRBV28	many	TGTGCCAGCAGTTTTCCCTCGGACAGGGGACATGGCTACACCTTC	CASSFPSDRGHGYTF
TRBD2	TRBJ2-1	TRBV9	many	TGTGCCAGCAGCGCCCAACTAGCGGGAGGCCTAGTTGAGCAGTTCTTC	CASSAQLAGGLVEQFF
.	TRBJ1-3	TRBV27	few	TGTGCCAGCAGTCCCACGGACGGGTACTCTGGAAACACCATATATTTT	CASSPTDGYSGNTIYF
TRBD1	TRBJ2-7	TRBV27	.	TGTGCCAGCAGTTTCCGACAGGGGAGAACCTACGAGCAGTACTTC	CASSFRQGRTYEQYF
TRBD1	TRBJ1-1	TRBV3-1	.	TGTGCCAGCACAGGGGGGTCAACGAGGAACACTGAAGCTTTCTTT	CASTGGSTRNTEAFF
TRBD2	TRBJ2-7	TRBV20-1	.	TGCAGTGCCGAGGGACTAGCGGGAGGGACCTACGAGCAGTACTTC	CSAEGLAGGTYEQYF
TRBD2	TRBJ2-5	TRBV20-1	.	TGCAGTGCTAGGGGGGGGGGAGAGACCCAGTACTTC	CSARGGGETQYF
TRBD1	TRBJ2-7	TRBV12-3/TRBV12-4	many	TGTGCCAGCAGTCAGGGGACAGGGATCGCCGAGCAGTACTTC	CASSQGTGIAEQYF
TRBD1	TRBJ2-7	TRBV20-1	many	TGCAGTGCTGTGGACAGGATCTCCTACGAGCAGTACTTC	CSAVDRISYEQYF
.	TRBJ2-3	TRBV18	.	TGTGCCAGCTCACCACCCGGACAGCGCACAGATACGCAGTATTTT	CASSPPGQRTDTQYF
.	TRBJ2-1	TRBV5-1	.	TGCGCCAGCAGCACGGGACTCCCTCCCAACAATGAGCAGTTCTTC	CASSTGLPPNNEQFF
TRBD2	TRBJ2-3	TRBV11-2	many	TGTGCCAGCAGCTTAGAATTCGGGGGGACTAGCGGGAGGGCGATCAGAGATACGCAGTATTTT	CASSLEFGGTSGRAIRDTQYF
.	TRBJ2-1	TRBV7-3	many	TGTGCCAGCAGCCTATCTAGTGACAATGAGCAGTTCTTC	CASSLSSDNEQFF
.	TRBJ1-4	TRBV6-2/TRBV6-3	many	TGTGCCAGCAGACCACACGGACTTGGAAATGAAAAACTGTTTTTT	CASRPHGLGNEKLFF
TRBD2	TRBJ2-7	TRBV28	many	TGTGCCAGCAGACGGGGGGTGGAGGGTGTCCACGAGCAGTACTTC	CASRRGVEGVHEQYF
TRBD2	TRBJ2-7	TRBV5-6	many	TGTGCCAGCAGCGGGGGACTAGCGGGAGGGTACGAGCAGTACTTC	CASSGGLAGGYEQYF
TRBD2	TRBJ2-1	TRBV7-2	.	TGTGCCAGCAGCTCGCCTAGCGGCCGGCATGAGCAGTTCTTC	CASSSPSGRHEQFF
TRBD1	TRBJ1-2	TRBV20-1	.	TGCAGTGCTAGGGAGACATTGACAGGGTTCTATGGCTACACCTTC	CSARETLTGFYGYTF
.	TRBJ1-1	TRBV30	many	TGTGCCTGGAGGCCTCGCGGCAGTTTTGAAGCTTTCTTT	CAWRPRGSFEAFF
TRBD2	TRBJ2-2	TRBV15	many	TGTGCCACCAGCAGAGGCCTAGCGGGAGCCGGGGAGCTGTTTTTT	CATSRGLAGAGELFF
.	TRBJ1-5	TRBV4-1	many	TGCGCCAGCAGCCAAGTCCCTGTTCAGCCCCAGCATTTT	CASSQVPVQPQHF
.	TRBJ1-1	TRBV15	many	TGTGCCACCAGCAGAGATAGGGCTTTACTCAGCGGACCGAATGAAGCTTTCTTT	CATSRDRALLSGPNEAFF
.	TRBJ2-1	TRBV29-1	few	TGCAGCGTTGATTACAACTACAATGAGCAGTTCTTC	CSVDYNYNEQFF
.	TRBJ2-1	TRBV28	many	TGTGCCAGCACCCTATCGGGTAGCGGATCCTACAATGAGCAGTTCTTC	CASTLSGSGSYNEQFF
.	TRBJ2-3	TRBV14	.	TGTGCCAGCAGCCGGGGACGGTCTAGCACAGATACGCAGTATTTT	CASSRGRSSTDTQYF
TRBD1	TRBJ2-7	TRBV6-1	many	TGTGCCAGCAGTCAGGGACAGGGGGTTATCTACGAGCAGTACTTC	CASSQGQGVIYEQYF
.	TRBJ1-1	TRBV5-4	many	TGTGCCAGCAGCCCCCCGAGGGGCGGGAAAACTGAAGCTTTCTTT	CASSPPRGGKTEAFF